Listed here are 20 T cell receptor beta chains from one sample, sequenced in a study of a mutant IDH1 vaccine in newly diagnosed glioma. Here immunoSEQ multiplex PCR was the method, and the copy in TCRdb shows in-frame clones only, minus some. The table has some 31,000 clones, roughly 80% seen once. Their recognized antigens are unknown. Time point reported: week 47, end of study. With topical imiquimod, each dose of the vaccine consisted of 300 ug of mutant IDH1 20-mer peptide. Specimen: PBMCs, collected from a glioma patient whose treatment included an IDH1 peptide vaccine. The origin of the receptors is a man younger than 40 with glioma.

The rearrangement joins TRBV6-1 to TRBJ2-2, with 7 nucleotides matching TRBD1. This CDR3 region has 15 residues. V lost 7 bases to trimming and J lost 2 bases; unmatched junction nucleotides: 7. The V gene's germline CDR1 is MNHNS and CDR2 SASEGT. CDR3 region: CASNIGGANTGELFF. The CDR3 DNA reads TGTGCCAGCAACATAGGGGGCGCAAACACCGGGGAGCTGTTTTTT.

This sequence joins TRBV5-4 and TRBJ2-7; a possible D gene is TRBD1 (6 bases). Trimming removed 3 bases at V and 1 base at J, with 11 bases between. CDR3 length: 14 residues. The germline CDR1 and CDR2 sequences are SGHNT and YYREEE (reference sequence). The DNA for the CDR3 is TGTGCCAGCAGCTCGAAGACAGGATCCTACGAGCAGTACTTC. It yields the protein CASSSKTGSYEQYF.

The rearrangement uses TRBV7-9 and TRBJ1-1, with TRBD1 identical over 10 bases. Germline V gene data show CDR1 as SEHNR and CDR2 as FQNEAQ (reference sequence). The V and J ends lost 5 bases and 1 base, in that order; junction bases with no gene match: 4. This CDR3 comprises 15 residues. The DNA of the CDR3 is TGTGCCAGCAGCCTACGACAGGGGGCGAACACTGAAGCTTTCTTT. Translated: CASSLRQGANTEAFF.

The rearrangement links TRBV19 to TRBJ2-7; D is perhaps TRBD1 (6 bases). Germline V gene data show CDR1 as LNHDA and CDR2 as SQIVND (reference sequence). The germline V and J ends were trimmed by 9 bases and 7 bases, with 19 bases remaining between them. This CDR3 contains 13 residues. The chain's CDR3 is CASSGTLVREQYF. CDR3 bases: TGTGCCAGCTCCGGGACACTGGTGCGAGAGCAGTACTTC. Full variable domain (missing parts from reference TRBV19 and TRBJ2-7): DGGITQSPKYLFRKEGQNVTLSCEQNLNHDAMYWYRQDPGQGLRLIYYSQIVNDFQKGDIAEGYSVSREKKESFPLTVTSAQKNPTAFYLCASSGTLVREQYFGPGTRLTVT.

The CDR3 DNA sequence: TGTGCCAGCAGTTTATCGCCCCGGGCCGGGGAGCTGTTTTTT. Its protein product is CASSLSPRAGELFF. The rearrangement links TRBV27 to TRBJ2-2; no firm D call. The germline CDR1 and CDR2 sequences are MNHEY and SMNVEV (reference sequence). The CDR3 has 14 amino acids. Trimming removed 0 bases at V and 6 bases at J, with 8 bases between.

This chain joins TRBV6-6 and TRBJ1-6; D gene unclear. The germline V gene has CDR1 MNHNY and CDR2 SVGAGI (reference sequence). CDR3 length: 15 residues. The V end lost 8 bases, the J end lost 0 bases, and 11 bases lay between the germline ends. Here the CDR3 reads CASAQTSSYNSPLHF. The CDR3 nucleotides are TGTGCCAGCGCCCAAACCAGCTCCTATAATTCACCCCTCCACTTT.

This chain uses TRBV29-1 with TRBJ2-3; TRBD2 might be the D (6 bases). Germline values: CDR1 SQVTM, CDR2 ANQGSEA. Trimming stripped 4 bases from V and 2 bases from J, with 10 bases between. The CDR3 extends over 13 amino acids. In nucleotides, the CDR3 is TGCAGCGTTGGTAGCGGATTCACAGATACGCAGTATTTT. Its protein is CSVGSGFTDTQYF.

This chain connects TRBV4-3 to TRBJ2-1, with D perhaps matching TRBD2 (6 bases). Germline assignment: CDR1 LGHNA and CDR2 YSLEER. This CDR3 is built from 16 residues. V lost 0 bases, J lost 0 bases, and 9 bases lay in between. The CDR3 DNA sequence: TGCGCCAGCAGCCAAGATTACGGGGGCTCCTACAATGAGCAGTTCTTC. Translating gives CASSQDYGGSYNEQFF.

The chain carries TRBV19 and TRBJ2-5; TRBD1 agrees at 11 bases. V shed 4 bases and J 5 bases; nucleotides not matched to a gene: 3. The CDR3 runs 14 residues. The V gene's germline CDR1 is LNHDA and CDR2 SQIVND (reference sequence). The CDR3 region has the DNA TGTGCCAGTAGTAGGACAGGGGGCGAGGAGACCCAGTACTTC. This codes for CASSRTGGEETQYF.

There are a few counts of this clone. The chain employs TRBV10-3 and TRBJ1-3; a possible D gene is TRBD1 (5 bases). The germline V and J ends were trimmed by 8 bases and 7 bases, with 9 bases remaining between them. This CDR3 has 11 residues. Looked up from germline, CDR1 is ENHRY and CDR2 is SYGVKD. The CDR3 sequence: CAIGAGNTIYF. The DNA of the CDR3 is TGTGCCATCGGGGCAGGGAACACCATATATTTT.

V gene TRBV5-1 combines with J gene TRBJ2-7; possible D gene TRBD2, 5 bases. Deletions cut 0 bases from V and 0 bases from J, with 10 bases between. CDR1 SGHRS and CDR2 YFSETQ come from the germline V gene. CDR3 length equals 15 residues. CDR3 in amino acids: CASSLEAGHSYEQYF. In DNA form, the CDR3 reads TGCGCCAGCAGCTTGGAGGCGGGCCACTCCTACGAGCAGTACTTC.

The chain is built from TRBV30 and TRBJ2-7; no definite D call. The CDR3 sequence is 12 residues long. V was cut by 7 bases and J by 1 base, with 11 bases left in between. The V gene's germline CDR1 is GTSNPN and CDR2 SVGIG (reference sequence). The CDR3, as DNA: TGTGCCTTTGACCGGAGTTCCTACGAGCAGTACTTC. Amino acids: CAFDRSSYEQYF.

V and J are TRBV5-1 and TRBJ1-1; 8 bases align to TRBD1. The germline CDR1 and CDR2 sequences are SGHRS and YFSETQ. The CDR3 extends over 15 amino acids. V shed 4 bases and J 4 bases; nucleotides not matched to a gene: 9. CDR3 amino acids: CASSLLDRGVTEAFF. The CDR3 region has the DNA TGCGCCAGCAGCCTCCTAGACAGGGGAGTCACTGAAGCTTTCTTT.

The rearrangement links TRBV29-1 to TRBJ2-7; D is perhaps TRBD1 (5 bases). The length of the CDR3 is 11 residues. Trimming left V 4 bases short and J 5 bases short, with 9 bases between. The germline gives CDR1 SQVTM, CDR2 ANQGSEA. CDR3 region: CSVVRVHEQYF. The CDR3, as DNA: TGCAGCGTTGTCAGGGTCCACGAGCAGTACTTC.

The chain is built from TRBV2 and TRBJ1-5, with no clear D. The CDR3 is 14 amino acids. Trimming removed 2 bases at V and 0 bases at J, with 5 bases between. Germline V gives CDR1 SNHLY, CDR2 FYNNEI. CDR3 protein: CASSETASNQPQHF. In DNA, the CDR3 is TGTGCCAGCAGTGAAACGGCTAGCAATCAGCCCCAGCATTTT.

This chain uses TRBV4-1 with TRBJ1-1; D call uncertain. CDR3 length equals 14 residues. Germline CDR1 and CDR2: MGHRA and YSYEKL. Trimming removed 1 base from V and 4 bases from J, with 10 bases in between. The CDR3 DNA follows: TGCGCCAGCAGCCAAGTCTGGGAGGGCACTGAAGCTTTCTTT. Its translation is CASSQVWEGTEAFF.

CDR3 nucleotides: TGCGCCAGCAGCCAGCCGACAGGGACCTACGAGCAGTACTTC. Encoded protein: CASSQPTGTYEQYF. This sequence joins TRBV4-1 and TRBJ2-7, with 7 bases matching TRBD1. CDR1 is MGHRA, CDR2 YSYEKL, per germline. Trimming removed 3 bases from V and 2 bases from J; junction bases left unmatched: 4. This CDR3 has 14 amino acids.

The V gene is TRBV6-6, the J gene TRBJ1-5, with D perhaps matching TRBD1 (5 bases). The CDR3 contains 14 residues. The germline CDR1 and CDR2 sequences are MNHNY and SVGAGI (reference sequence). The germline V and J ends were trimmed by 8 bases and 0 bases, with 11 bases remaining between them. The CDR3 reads CASEDRNSNQPQHF. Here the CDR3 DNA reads TGTGCCAGCGAAGACAGAAATAGCAATCAGCCCCAGCATTTT.

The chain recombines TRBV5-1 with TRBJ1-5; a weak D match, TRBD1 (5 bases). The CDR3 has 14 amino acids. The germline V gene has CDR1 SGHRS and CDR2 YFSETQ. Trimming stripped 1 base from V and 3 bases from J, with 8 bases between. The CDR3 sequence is CASSLTGVNQPQHF. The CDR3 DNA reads TGCGCCAGCAGCTTGACGGGGGTCAATCAGCCCCAGCATTTT. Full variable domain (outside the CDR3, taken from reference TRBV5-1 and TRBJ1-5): KAGVTQTPRYLIKTRGQQVTLSCSPISGHRSVSWYQQTPGQGLQFLFEYFSETQRNKGNFPGRFSGRQFSNSRSEMNVSTLELGDSALYLCASSLTGVNQPQHFGDGTRLSIL.

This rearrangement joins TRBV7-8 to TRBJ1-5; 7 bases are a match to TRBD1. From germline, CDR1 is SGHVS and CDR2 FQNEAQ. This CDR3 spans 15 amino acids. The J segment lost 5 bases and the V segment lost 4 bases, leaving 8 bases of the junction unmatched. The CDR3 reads CASSSNRGSYQPQHF. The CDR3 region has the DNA TGTGCCAGCAGCTCGAACAGGGGTTCCTATCAGCCCCAGCATTTT. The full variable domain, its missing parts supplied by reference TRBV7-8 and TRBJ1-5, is GAGVSQSPRYKVAKRGQDVALRCDPISGHVSLFWYQQALGQGPEFLTYFQNEAQLDKSGLPSDRFFAERPEGSVSTLKIQRTQQEDSAVYLCASSSNRGSYQPQHFGDGTRLSIL.